Following are 13 T cell receptor beta chains from one sample sequenced in a study of shared clonotypes between healthy human individuals. TCRdb's copy holds only in-frame clones and misses some; the assay was immunoSEQ multiplex PCR. This sample yields about 190,000 clones, of which about 66% are seen a single time; less than 11% belongs to the top ten. The sequencing input was memory CD4+ T cells sorted from blood. Subset here: CD45RA-negative fraction. These receptors were obtained from a man aged 25-45 years in good health.

There are a few counts of this clone. The chain links TRBV19 to TRBJ2-3, with D unresolved. The length of the CDR3 is 14 residues. CDR1 LNHDA and CDR2 SQIVND come from the germline V gene (reference sequence). With 3 bases removed from V and 1 base from J, the gap between germline ends came to 8 bases. Here the CDR3 DNA reads TGTGCCAGTAGTATTGATCCCCGCACAGATACGCAGTATTTT. This codes for CASSIDPRTDTQYF. Together with reference TRBV19 and TRBJ2-3, the CDR3 gives the full variable domain: DGGITQSPKYLFRKEGQNVTLSCEQNLNHDAMYWYRQDPGQGLRLIYYSQIVNDFQKGDIAEGYSVSREKKESFPLTVTSAQKNPTAFYLCASSIDPRTDTQYFGPGTRLTVL.

The V and J genes are TRBV14 and TRBJ2-1; D possibly corresponds to TRBD2 (6 bases). The CDR3 spans 14 residues. Looked up from germline, CDR1 is SGHDN and CDR2 is FVKESK. V shed 5 bases and J shed 7 bases, with 15 bases lying between them. The CDR3 nucleotides are TGTGCCAGCAGCATTAATAGCGGCGGGAATGAGCAGTTCTTC. It encodes CASSINSGGNEQFF.

The V and J genes are TRBV5-1 and TRBJ2-1; a possible D gene is TRBD1 (6 bases). CDR1 and CDR2 (germline): SGHRS, YFSETQ. The CDR3 has 14 amino acids. With 5 bases removed from V and 3 bases from J, the gap between germline ends came to 12 bases. CDR3 DNA sequence: TGCGCCAGCAGAACAGGGCCCAACTACAATGAGCAGTTCTTC. Protein: CASRTGPNYNEQFF.

This clone appeared once. V is TRBV10-3 and J is TRBJ2-3, with a weak D call TRBD1 (5 bases). The germline V gene encodes CDR1 ENHRY and CDR2 SYGVKD. The CDR3 is 15 amino acids. Trimming stripped 3 bases from V and 4 bases from J, with 14 bases between. The chain's CDR3 is CAISEGQGKADTQYF. CDR3 in DNA: TGTGCCATCAGTGAAGGGCAGGGAAAAGCAGATACGCAGTATTTT.

The V gene is TRBV15, the J gene TRBJ2-6; D not resolved. Germline-derived CDR1 and CDR2 are LNHNV and YYDKDF (reference sequence). This CDR3 spans 16 amino acids. The V end was cut by 2 bases, the J end by 4 bases, with 12 bases between. The CDR3 DNA sequence: TGTGCCACCAGCAGAAGACAAGGCTCCGGGGCCAACGTCCTGACTTTC. Amino acid sequence: CATSRRQGSGANVLTF.

The sample holds one count of this clone. This chain connects TRBV2 to TRBJ2-2; TRBD2 agrees at 10 bases. This CDR3 has 18 amino acids. Trimming cost V 7 bases and J 1 base; bases outside gene matches: 12. The germline CDR1 and CDR2 sequences are SNHLY and FYNNEI. Written as DNA, the CDR3 is TGTGCCAGCATTGCGGGGTTGTCTAGCGGGAGGAACACCGGGGAGCTGTTTTTT. This translates into CASIAGLSSGRNTGELFF.

The chain employs TRBV10-2 and TRBJ2-1, with a weak D call TRBD2 (5 bases). The CDR3 contains 14 residues. Trimming left V 7 bases short and J 1 base short, with 11 bases between. Germline CDR1 reads WSHSY; CDR2 reads SAAADI. CDR3 in amino acids: CASIPTISYNEQFF. The CDR3 DNA is TGCGCCAGCATTCCGACTATATCCTACAATGAGCAGTTCTTC.

This clone was recorded a few times. The chain has TRBV18 and TRBJ2-5; no clear D. V lost 2 bases and J 2 bases, leaving 15 bases between the germline ends. Germline CDR1 reads KGHSH; CDR2 reads LQKENI. The CDR3 runs to 16 residues. This CDR3 reads CASSPVASLGQETQYF. In DNA, the CDR3 is TGTGCCAGCTCACCAGTGGCTAGTCTTGGGCAAGAGACCCAGTACTTC.

The count of this clone is one. The chain combines TRBV7-2 with TRBJ2-7, with a weak D call TRBD2 (6 bases). V was shortened by 1 base and J by 2 bases, with 12 bases between the two germline ends. Per germline, CDR1 SGHTA and CDR2 FQGNSA. This CDR3 region has 15 residues. For the CDR3, the DNA is TGTGCCAGCAGCTTAGTACCGGGAGTTACCTACGAGCAGTACTTC. Translation gives CASSLVPGVTYEQYF.

The rearrangement links TRBV28 to TRBJ2-5; 7 nucleotides match TRBD1. From germline, CDR1 is MDHEN and CDR2 SYDVKM. The J segment lost 1 base and the V segment lost 6 bases, leaving 5 bases of the junction unmatched. This CDR3 comprises 14 residues. The CDR3 is CASSLGQSQETQYF. CDR3 sequence (DNA): TGTGCCAGCAGCTTGGGACAGAGCCAAGAGACCCAGTACTTC. Supplemented by reference TRBV28 and TRBJ2-5, the full variable domain reads DVKVTQSSRYLVKRTGEKVFLECVQDMDHENMFWYRQDPGLGLRLIYFSYDVKMKEKGDIPEGYSVSREKKERFSLILESASTNQTSMYLCASSLGQSQETQYFGPGTRLLVL.

The chain uses TRBV18 and TRBJ2-1; no reliable D call. Trimming stripped 3 bases from V and 0 bases from J, with 6 bases between. The CDR3 spans 14 residues. CDR1 and CDR2 (germline): KGHSH, LQKENI. CDR3 protein: CASSPVGSYNEQFF. The CDR3 coding sequence is TGTGCCAGCTCACCCGTGGGCTCCTACAATGAGCAGTTCTTC.

The chain combines TRBV10-2 with TRBJ2-1; 7 bases line up with TRBD2. Germline CDR1 and CDR2: WSHSY and SAAADI. The CDR3 sequence is 15 residues long. With 6 bases clipped from V and 2 bases from J, the junction kept 7 bases outside the gene matches. CDR3 loop: CASRIGRTTYNEQFF. CDR3 nucleotide sequence: TGCGCCAGCAGAATCGGGAGGACTACCTACAATGAGCAGTTCTTC.

The chain uses TRBV9 and TRBJ2-3; TRBD2 is a possible D gene (5 bases). The CDR3 contains 16 residues. V was cut by 2 bases and J by 10 bases, with 23 bases left in between. Germline V gives CDR1 SGDLS, CDR2 YYNGEE. The CDR3 DNA is TGTGCCAGCAGCGTTGCGGACTTAACTAGTTCTCCCCCGCAGTATTTT. Amino acids: CASSVADLTSSPPQYF.